The 28 T cell receptor beta chains in this list originate from one sample, sequenced in a study of blood T cells in healthy people across ages. With a J-beta primer mix and a sample-barcoded 5' primer, a second PCR ran about 7 to 12 cycles. Via MiXCR, TCRdb re-called the 5' RACE reads, giving one row per CDR3 protein. The data contain about 930,000 distinct CDR3 sequences, approximately 32% of them singletons. These data also formed part of another study, on T cells of mothers and their children.

Sequencing was carried out using blood. All receptors derive from a woman in her forties in good health.

The chain links TRBV27 to TRBJ2-7; perhaps D is TRBD1 or TRBD2 (5 bases each). In germline, CDR1 is MNHEY, CDR2 SMNVEV (reference sequence). The CDR3 runs to 17 residues. V was pared by 2 bases and J by 2 bases, with 19 bases between. CDR3 residues: CASSLGGGTGLTYEQYF. The CDR3, as DNA: TGTGCCAGCAGTTTAGGTGGTGGAACGGGGCTAACCTACGAGCAGTACTTC.

This clonotype has at least ten counts. The genes are TRBV4-3 and TRBJ1-3; D is unresolved. V was clipped by 1 base and J by 0 bases, with 7 bases between them. Looked up from germline, CDR1 is LGHNA and CDR2 is YSLEER. CDR3 length: 15 residues. DNA for the CDR3: TGCGCCAGCAGCCAAGGTACGAGCTCTGGAAACACCATATATTTT. Its translation: CASSQGTSSGNTIYF.

Many counts were recorded for this clonotype. The chain couples TRBV7-2 to TRBJ2-1; D is perhaps TRBD2 (6 bases). The germline CDR1 and CDR2 sequences are SGHTA and FQGNSA. The CDR3 contains 18 residues. The ends were cut back, 1 base at V and 0 bases at J, with 16 bases in the middle. CDR3 sequence: CASSLEEGRASSYNEQFF. Written as DNA, the CDR3 is TGTGCCAGCAGCTTAGAGGAGGGCCGCGCCAGCTCCTACAATGAGCAGTTCTTC.

This clonotype was seen more than once but under ten times. The chain has TRBV7-2 and TRBJ2-3, with 10 positions matching TRBD2. Germline trimming cut 0 bases from V and 0 bases from J; bases unmatched to any gene: 6. The germline CDR1 and CDR2 sequences are SGHTA and FQGNSA. This CDR3 spans 18 amino acids. The CDR3 DNA is TGTGCCAGCAGCTTAGCCTCTAGCGGGGGACGTAGCACAGATACGCAGTATTTT. Amino acid sequence: CASSLASSGGRSTDTQYF.

This clonotype was counted only a few times. The V call is TRBV19, the J call TRBJ1-1; D is uncertain. There are 15 residues in the CDR3. Between the trimmed V and J ends, which lost 3 bases and 0 bases, there was a span of 11 bases. Germline V CDR1 and CDR2: LNHDA, SQIVND (reference sequence). The CDR3 reads CASSIGPGMNTEAFF. In nucleotides, the CDR3 is TGTGCCAGTAGTATCGGTCCGGGAATGAACACTGAAGCTTTCTTT.

The V and J genes are TRBV19 and TRBJ1-1, with D possibly being TRBD1 (5 bases). The germline V gene encodes CDR1 LNHDA and CDR2 SQIVND (reference sequence). Between the trimmed V and J ends, which lost 9 bases and 8 bases, there was a span of 7 bases. The CDR3 has 9 residues. The CDR3 loop is CASGTEAFF. The CDR3 DNA follows: TGTGCCAGCGGGACCGAAGCTTTCTTT.

The V and J genes are TRBV12-3 or TRBV12-4 and TRBJ1-2, with D uncertain. This CDR3 has 13 amino acids. Between the trimmed V and J ends, which lost 1 base and 6 bases, there was a span of 9 bases. CDR3 nucleotides: TGTGCCAGCAGTTTAGGAACGGTCCATGGCTACACCTTC. Translated: CASSLGTVHGYTF.

On this clonotype itself: This could be a read error, since a much larger clone is one nucleotide away. This chain joins TRBV5-1 and TRBJ2-7, with D perhaps matching TRBD1 (6 bases). The CDR3 contains 14 residues. Germline V CDR1 and CDR2: SGHRS, YFSETQ. The V end lost 3 bases, the J end lost 2 bases, and 12 bases lay between the germline ends. The DNA for the CDR3 is TGCGCCAGCAGCTGGGGGCCAGGACCCTACGAGCAGTACTTC. Its protein is CASSWGPGPYEQYF. The variable domain in full, completed from reference TRBV5-1 and TRBJ2-7, reads KAGVTQTPRYLIKTRGQQVTLSCSPISGHRSVSWYQQTPGQGLQFLFEYFSETQRNKGNFPGRFSGRQFSNSRSEMNVSTLELGDSALYLCASSWGPGPYEQYFGPGTRLTVT.

At least ten counts were recorded for this clonotype. The genes are TRBV10-3 and TRBJ2-7; possibly TRBD2 for D (5 bases). Germline CDR1 is ENHRY and CDR2 is SYGVKD. Deletions cut 4 bases from V and 5 bases from J, with 12 bases between. This CDR3 contains 13 residues. Written as DNA, the CDR3 is TGTGCCATCAGTGGGCTAGCTCTGGACGAGCAGTACTTC. Protein sequence: CAISGLALDEQYF.

This clonotype was detected once. The CDR3 loop reads CANSLQGNEKLFF. The DNA of the CDR3 is TGCGCCAACAGTCTTCAGGGAAATGAAAAACTGTTTTTT. This sequence joins TRBV5-1 and TRBJ1-4, with D perhaps matching TRBD1 (5 bases). CDR3 length: 13 amino acids. V was shortened by 9 bases and J by 5 bases, with 14 bases between the two germline ends. The germline gives CDR1 SGHRS, CDR2 YFSETQ.

The chain has TRBV20-1 and TRBJ2-5, with D perhaps given as TRBD1 or TRBD2 (5 bases each). Germline V CDR1 and CDR2: DFQATT, SNEGSKA (reference sequence). V shed 3 bases and J shed 4 bases, with 15 bases lying between them. This CDR3 contains 14 residues. The DNA for the CDR3 is TGCAGTGCTAGTCGAGGGGCTGTCAGAGAGACCCAGTACTTC. Residues: CSASRGAVRETQYF.

In its sample, this clonotype was seen many times. This rearrangement joins TRBV6-5 to TRBJ1-5; D unclear. This CDR3 contains 14 residues. The V gene lost 4 bases and the J gene lost 6 bases, with 13 bases spanning the gap. From germline, CDR1 is MNHEY and CDR2 SVGAGI. CDR3 coding DNA: TGTGCCAGCAGTTCAACCCGGGCCGGTCAGCCCCAGCATTTT. It is translated as CASSSTRAGQPQHF.

This clonotype has only a few counts. The chain has TRBV5-1 and TRBJ1-2; D is uncertain. CDR1 and CDR2 from the germline V gene are SGHRS and YFSETQ. V dropped 0 bases and J dropped 1 base, with 10 bases sitting between them. This CDR3 is 15 amino acids long. The CDR3 DNA sequence: TGCGCCAGCAGCTTGGTAGCAGACCTTAACTATGGCTACACCTTC. It translates to CASSLVADLNYGYTF. Variable domain in full (rest from reference TRBV5-1 and TRBJ1-2): KAGVTQTPRYLIKTRGQQVTLSCSPISGHRSVSWYQQTPGQGLQFLFEYFSETQRNKGNFPGRFSGRQFSNSRSEMNVSTLELGDSALYLCASSLVADLNYGYTFGSGTRLTVV.

In its sample, this clonotype was seen many times. The chain recombines TRBV5-1 with TRBJ2-5; the match to TRBD1 covers 8 bases. The germline gives CDR1 SGHRS, CDR2 YFSETQ. This CDR3 spans 15 amino acids. With V trimmed by 2 bases and J by 5 bases, 8 bases remained unmatched. CDR3 sequence: CASSFNPGGEETQYF. The CDR3 nucleotides are TGCGCCAGCAGCTTCAATCCAGGGGGCGAGGAGACCCAGTACTTC.

The V and J genes are TRBV9 and TRBJ2-3; 10 nucleotides line up with TRBD2. J lost 3 bases, V lost 5 bases, and 3 bases had no gene match. Germline V gene lookup returns CDR1 SGDLS and CDR2 YYNGEE. The CDR3 length is 14 residues. CDR3 in DNA: TGTGCCAGCAGGGCTAGCGGGGGTACAGATACGCAGTATTTT. Translation: CASRASGGTDTQYF.

This clonotype has only a few counts. The chain recombines TRBV9 with TRBJ2-1; 10 nucleotides align to TRBD2. This CDR3 spans 14 amino acids. Per the germline V gene, CDR1 is SGDLS and CDR2 is YYNGEE. J lost 12 bases, V lost 4 bases, and 10 bases had no gene match. This chain's CDR3 is CASSPSGGLAGQFF. DNA of the CDR3: TGTGCCAGCAGCCCTAGCGGGGGCCTTGCGGGGCAGTTCTTC.

This clonotype came up a few times. The gene calls are TRBV20-1 and TRBJ1-1; D unresolved. Per germline, CDR1 DFQATT and CDR2 SNEGSKA (reference sequence). This CDR3 spans 14 amino acids. V lost 1 base and J lost 0, with 9 bases in between. CDR3 coding DNA: TGCAGTGCTAGAGTCGTACTGATGAACACTGAAGCTTTCTTT. Amino acids: CSARVVLMNTEAFF.

V and J are TRBV7-2 and TRBJ1-2; 10 bases align to TRBD1. The CDR3 totals 16 residues. Germline CDR1 is SGHTA and CDR2 is FQGNSA. The J segment lost 7 bases and the V segment lost 4 bases, leaving 12 bases of the junction unmatched. The CDR3 here is CASSSGGTGAVRGYTF. DNA for the CDR3: TGTGCCAGCAGCTCAGGGGGGACAGGGGCGGTGCGTGGCTACACCTTC.

This clonotype came up a few times. The chain is built from TRBV6-5 and TRBJ2-5; 11 bases are a match to TRBD1. With 2 bases clipped from V and 4 bases from J, the junction kept 3 bases outside the gene matches. Germline V gene data show CDR1 as MNHEY and CDR2 as SVGAGI. CDR3 length: 15 amino acids. Here the CDR3 reads CASSYGGTGGETQYF. CDR3 DNA: TGTGCCAGCAGTTACGGGGGGACAGGGGGAGAGACCCAGTACTTC.

This clonotype showed up just a few times. V is TRBV28 and J is TRBJ1-5, with D perhaps TRBD1 (6 bases). CDR3 length equals 12 residues. V shed 10 bases and J shed 2 bases, with 9 bases lying between them. Looked up from germline, CDR1 is MDHEN and CDR2 is SYDVKM. The CDR3 is CAIRGGNQPQHF. The DNA for the CDR3 is TGTGCCATCAGGGGAGGCAATCAGCCCCAGCATTTT.

The J gene is TRBJ2-7, the V gene TRBV29-1; 8 bases align to TRBD1. The J segment lost 3 bases and the V segment lost 2 bases, leaving 6 bases of the junction unmatched. The germline V gene encodes CDR1 SQVTM and CDR2 ANQGSEA. The CDR3 is 14 residues long. Here the CDR3 reads CSVEPGQGDYEQYF. DNA of the CDR3: TGCAGCGTTGAACCCGGACAGGGAGACTACGAGCAGTACTTC.

In its sample, this clonotype was seen a few times. The rearrangement uses TRBV9 and TRBJ2-1; 8 bases match TRBD2. CDR1 SGDLS and CDR2 YYNGEE come from the germline V gene. V was pared by 0 bases and J by 5 bases, with 13 bases of the junction left unmatched. This CDR3 region has 18 residues. Here the CDR3 DNA reads TGTGCCAGCAGCGTAGCCCCGGAAGTAGCGGGGTTACACAATGAGCAGTTCTTC. Its translation is CASSVAPEVAGLHNEQFF.

This clonotype was seen only once. One end of the junction is discordant with germline, which a read error may explain. The V and J genes are TRBV5-1 and TRBJ2-3; no definite D call. CDR1 and CDR2 (germline): SGHRS, YFSETQ. The CDR3 extends over 15 amino acids. This chain's CDR3 is CASSPAALHTDAQYF. CDR3 nucleotide sequence: TGCGCCAGCAGCCCCGCGGCCCTTCACACAGATGCGCAGTATTTT.

This sequence joins TRBV4-2 and TRBJ2-3; 9 bases line up with TRBD2. V shed 0 bases and J 7 bases; nucleotides not matched to a gene: 11. Germline V lookup: CDR1 LGHNA, CDR2 YNFKEQ. The CDR3 spans 17 residues. DNA for the CDR3: TGTGCCAGCAGCCAAGATCTGGCGGGGGGGCCGATAAATACGCAGTATTTT. The encoded protein is CASSQDLAGGPINTQYF.

The table lists this clonotype with a few counts. Germline is not matched at one junction end, which may reflect a read error. The chain recombines TRBV5-6 with TRBJ1-2; 10 bases are a match to TRBD1. Germline loops: CDR1 SGHDT, CDR2 YYEEEE. The CDR3 spans 15 residues. CDR3 sequence: CAGSLVGQGLEGYTF. The DNA of the CDR3 is TGTGCCGGCAGCTTGGTGGGACAGGGGCTTGAGGGCTACACCTTC.

The V gene is TRBV7-8, the J gene TRBJ2-3, with D unresolved. The CDR3 spans 14 residues. Per germline, CDR1 SGHVS and CDR2 FQNEAQ. V dropped 3 bases and J dropped 6 bases, with 13 bases sitting between them. CDR3 DNA: TGTGCCAGCAGCTTCGTACGGGCTTTGGATACGCAGTATTTT. Translating gives CASSFVRALDTQYF.

This clonotype was counted between two and nine times. The chain joins TRBV4-3 to TRBJ1-2; no definite D call. CDR3 length: 11 residues. V was clipped by 11 bases and J by 2 bases, with 9 bases between them. Germline V gene data show CDR1 as LGHNA and CDR2 as YSLEER. CDR3 region: CAAGGNYGYTF. In DNA, the CDR3 is TGCGCCGCCGGCGGAAACTATGGCTACACCTTC.

With respect to this clonotype: Possible read error: a much larger clone is one base away. This chain connects TRBV7-6 to TRBJ1-6, with 10 bases matching TRBD1. Germline CDR1 and CDR2: SGHVS and FNYEAQ. V gave up 0 bases and J gave up 14 bases; unmatched junction bases: 10. The CDR3 is made up of 16 amino acids. The CDR3 DNA is TGTGCCAGCAGCTTAGCGGGGGGACAGGGGAATGCATCCCTCCACTTT. This translates into CASSLAGGQGNASLHF. The full variable domain, with the rest looked up from reference TRBV7-6 and TRBJ1-6, is GAGVSQSPRYKVTKRGQDVALRCDPISGHVSLYWYRQALGQGPEFLTYFNYEAQQDKSGLPNDRFSAERPEGSISTLTIQRTEQRDSAMYRCASSLAGGQGNASLHFGNGTRLTVT.